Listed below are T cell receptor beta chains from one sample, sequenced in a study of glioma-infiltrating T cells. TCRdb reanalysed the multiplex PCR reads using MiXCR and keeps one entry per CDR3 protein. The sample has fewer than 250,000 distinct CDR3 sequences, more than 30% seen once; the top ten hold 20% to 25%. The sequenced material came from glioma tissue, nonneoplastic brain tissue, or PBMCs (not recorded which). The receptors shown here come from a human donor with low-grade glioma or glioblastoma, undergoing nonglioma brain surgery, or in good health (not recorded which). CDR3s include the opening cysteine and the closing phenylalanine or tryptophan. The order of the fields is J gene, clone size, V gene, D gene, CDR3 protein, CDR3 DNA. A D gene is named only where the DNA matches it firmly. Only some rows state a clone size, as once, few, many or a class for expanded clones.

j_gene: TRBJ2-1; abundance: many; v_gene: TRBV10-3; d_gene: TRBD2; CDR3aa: CAISESRGSGRASGNEQFF; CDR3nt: TGTGCCATCAGTGAGTCGCGTGGAAGCGGGAGGGCCTCTGGCAATGAGCAGTTCTTC
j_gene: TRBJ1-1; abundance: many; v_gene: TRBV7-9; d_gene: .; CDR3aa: CASSLQRQDPMNTEAFF; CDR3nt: TGTGCCAGCAGCCTACAAAGACAGGACCCCATGAACACTGAAGCTTTCTTT
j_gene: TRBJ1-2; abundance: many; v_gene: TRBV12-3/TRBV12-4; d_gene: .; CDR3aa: CASSPEVLTYGYTF; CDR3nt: TGTGCCAGCAGTCCCGAAGTGCTGACGTATGGCTACACCTTC
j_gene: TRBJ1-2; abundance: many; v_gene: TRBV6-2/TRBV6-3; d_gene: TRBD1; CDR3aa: CASSYSPPGQGPVTGYTF; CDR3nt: TGTGCCAGCAGTTACTCTCCCCCTGGACAGGGGCCCGTGACTGGCTACACCTTC
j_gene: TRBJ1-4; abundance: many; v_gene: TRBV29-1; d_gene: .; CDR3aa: CSASRRAEEKLFF; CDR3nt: TGCAGCGCCAGCCGGCGGGCAGAGGAAAAACTGTTTTTT
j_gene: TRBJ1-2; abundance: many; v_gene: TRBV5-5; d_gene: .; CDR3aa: CASSLAGGGPYGYTF; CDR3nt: TGTGCCAGCAGCTTGGCCGGGGGAGGACCATATGGCTACACCTTC
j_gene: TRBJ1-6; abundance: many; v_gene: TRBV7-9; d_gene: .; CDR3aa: CASSLVDSPLHF; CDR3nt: TGTGCCAGCAGCTTAGTGGATTCACCCCTCCACTTT
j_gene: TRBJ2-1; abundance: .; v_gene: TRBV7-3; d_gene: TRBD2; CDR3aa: CASSLEGTSGAYNERFF; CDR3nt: TGTGCCAGCAGCTTAGAGGGTACTAGCGGAGCCTACAATGAGCGGTTCTTC
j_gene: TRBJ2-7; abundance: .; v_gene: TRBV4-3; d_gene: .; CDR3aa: CASSLSDVDSHYEQYF; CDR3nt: TGCGCCAGCAGCCTCTCTGATGTGGACTCGCACTACGAGCAGTACTTC
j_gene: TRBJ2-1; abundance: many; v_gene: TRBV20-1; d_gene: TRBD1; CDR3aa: CSATYRGSAEQFF; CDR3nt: TGCAGTGCTACTTACAGGGGATCGGCTGAGCAGTTCTTC
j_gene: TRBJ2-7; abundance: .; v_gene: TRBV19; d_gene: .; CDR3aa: CASSMTHYEQYF; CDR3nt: TGTGCCAGTAGTATGACACACTACGAGCAGTACTTC